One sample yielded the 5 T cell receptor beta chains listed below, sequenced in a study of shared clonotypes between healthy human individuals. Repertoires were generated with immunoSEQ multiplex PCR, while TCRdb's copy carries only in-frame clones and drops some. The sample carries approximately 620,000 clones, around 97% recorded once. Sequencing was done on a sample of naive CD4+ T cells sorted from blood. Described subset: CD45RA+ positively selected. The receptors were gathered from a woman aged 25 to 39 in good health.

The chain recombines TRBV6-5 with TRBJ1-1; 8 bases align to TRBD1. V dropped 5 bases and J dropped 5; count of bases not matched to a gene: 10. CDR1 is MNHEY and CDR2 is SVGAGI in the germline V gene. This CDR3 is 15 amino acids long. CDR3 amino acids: CASSPQQGGSTEAFF. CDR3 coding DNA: TGTGCCAGCAGTCCTCAACAGGGGGGGTCGACTGAAGCTTTCTTT.

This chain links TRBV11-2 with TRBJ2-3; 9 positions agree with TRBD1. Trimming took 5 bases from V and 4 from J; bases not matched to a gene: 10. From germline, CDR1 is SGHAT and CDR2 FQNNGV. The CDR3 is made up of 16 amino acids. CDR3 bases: TGTGCCAGCAGCCCACAATCACAGGGGGCCGCAGATACGCAGTATTTT. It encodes CASSPQSQGAADTQYF.

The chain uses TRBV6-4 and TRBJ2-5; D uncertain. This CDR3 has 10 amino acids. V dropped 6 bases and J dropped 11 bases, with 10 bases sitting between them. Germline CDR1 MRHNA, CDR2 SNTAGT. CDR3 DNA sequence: TGTGCCAGCAGGTACCCCCCTCAGTACTTC. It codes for CASRYPPQYF.

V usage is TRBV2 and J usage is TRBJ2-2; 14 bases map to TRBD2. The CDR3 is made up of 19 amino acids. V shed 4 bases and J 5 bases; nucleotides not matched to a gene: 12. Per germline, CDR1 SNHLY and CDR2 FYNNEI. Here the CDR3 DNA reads TGTGCCAGCAGTGTCGAGACTAGCGGGAGGGCCGATTATACCGGGGAGCTGTTTTTT. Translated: CASSVETSGRADYTGELFF.

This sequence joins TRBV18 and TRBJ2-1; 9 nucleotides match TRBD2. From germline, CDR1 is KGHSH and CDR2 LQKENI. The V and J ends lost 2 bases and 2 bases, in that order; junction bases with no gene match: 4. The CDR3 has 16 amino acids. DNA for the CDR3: TGTGCCAGCTCACCAAGTCTAGCGGGGACCTACAATGAGCAGTTCTTC. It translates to CASSPSLAGTYNEQFF.